This T cell receptor (beta chain) derives from a study of regulatory T cells in long-lasting Graves disease. For the study at large: Graves' patients, newly diagnosed, had taken antithyroid drugs under 3 months. The study, taken as a whole, reports: Blood alone, not thyroid tissue, was studied.

CDR3 length: 18 amino acids. CDR1 is SGHTA and CDR2 is FQGNSA in the germline V gene. Germline trimming cut 4 bases from V and 2 bases from J; bases unmatched to any gene: 10. Documented time point: newly diagnosed GD, antithyroid drugs for less than 3 months. There was RNA extracted from PBMCs, and the TCR library was made from it. The count of this clonotype is one. Its antigen is unknown. Arm-PCR of CDR3 regions and iRepertoire HTBI primers were the basis on which TCR beta libraries were built. From the multiplex PCR reads, TCRdb called clonotypes with MiXCR, one entry per CDR3 protein. In the table there are under 800,000 distinct CDR3 sequences, roughly 16% of which are singletons. The data also belong to a second study, concerning T cells in Graves' hyperthyroidism and ophthalmopathy. In that study: Using the HTBI primer set, a first-round RT-PCR was run on the TCR CDR3. Most expanded thyroid clonotypes above 0.001 recurred in blood.

The V call is TRBV7-2, the J call TRBJ2-7; 14 positions match TRBD2. The receptor was derived from a woman in her 30s with Graves disease. The specimen comprised peripheral blood mononuclear cells (PBMCs), sampled at new diagnosis, from a patient treated with antithyroid drugs. This CDR3 reads CASSSPGTSGSRAYEQYF. The CDR3 bases are TGTGCCAGCAGCTCCCCCGGGACTAGCGGGAGCCGAGCCTACGAGCAGTACTTC.